The rows below give T cell receptor beta chains drawn from one sample of a study of monozygotic twins with cystic fibrosis. Clones were read by immunoSEQ multiplex PCR, and TCRdb kept only the in-frame ones, dropping some. The sample holds fewer than 15,000 clones, roughly 98% seen once. The sample comprised blood. These receptors all come from a girl aged 2-15 years with cystic fibrosis. Each CDR3 is given with its conserved first and last residue. The order of the fields is V gene, D gene, J gene, clone size, CDR3 protein, CDR3 DNA. D genes are given only for firm matches. Clone size is stated in some rows and not others, as once, few, many or a class when expanded.

TRBV10-3	.	TRBJ2-3	.	CAINRDLEDTQYF	TGTGCCATCAATCGGGACTTGGAAGATACGCAGTATTTT
TRBV2	TRBD2	TRBJ2-1	.	CASSSTGRLAGGDYNEQFF	TGTGCCAGCAGTTCAACGGGTAGACTAGCGGGAGGAGACTACAATGAGCAGTTCTTC
TRBV29-1	TRBD1	TRBJ2-7	.	CSAVDRGRSYEQYF	TGCAGCGCAGTTGACAGGGGCCGCTCCTACGAGCAGTACTTC
TRBV25-1	TRBD2	TRBJ2-1	.	CASSEYAGGIYNEQFF	TGTGCCAGCAGTGAATACGCGGGAGGGATATACAATGAGCAGTTCTTC
TRBV6-1	.	TRBJ2-7	.	CASSDGYSYEQYF	TGTGCCAGCAGTGACGGGTACTCCTACGAGCAGTACTTC
TRBV25-1	.	TRBJ1-5	.	CASSESGRGSSNQPQHF	TGTGCCAGCAGTGAGTCGGGCAGGGGATCTAGCAATCAGCCCCAGCATTTT
TRBV11-2	.	TRBJ1-2	.	CASSQEGGYGYTF	TGTGCCAGCAGCCAAGAGGGGGGTTACGGCTACACCTTC
TRBV4-1	.	TRBJ1-3	.	CASSQEAARSGNTIYF	TGCGCCAGCAGCCAAGAAGCGGCCCGCTCTGGAAACACCATATATTTT
TRBV5-6	.	TRBJ1-1	.	CASSGGILNTEAFF	TGTGCCAGCAGCGGCGGGATTTTAAACACTGAAGCTTTCTTT
TRBV2	TRBD2	TRBJ2-7	.	CASRLEGTSGNYEQYF	TGTGCCAGCAGGCTGGAAGGGACTAGCGGGAACTACGAGCAGTACTTC
TRBV7-2	.	TRBJ1-5	.	CASSLGGGSQPQHF	TGTGCCAGCAGCTTAGGGGGGGGGAGTCAGCCCCAGCATTTT
TRBV18	.	TRBJ2-5	.	CASSPPFLETQYF	TGTGCCAGCTCACCGCCCTTCCTGGAGACCCAGTACTTC
TRBV2	TRBD2	TRBJ2-7	.	CASSDGLAGGYEQYF	TGTGCCAGCAGTGATGGACTAGCGGGAGGCTACGAGCAGTACTTC
TRBV28	TRBD2	TRBJ2-5	.	CASSTGTSGRAQYF	TGTGCCAGCAGTACCGGGACTAGCGGGAGAGCCCAGTACTTC
TRBV7-2	TRBD1	TRBJ1-2	.	CASSLTGGDYGYTF	TGTGCCAGCAGCTTAACAGGGGGGGATTATGGCTACACCTTC
TRBV15	.	TRBJ2-7	.	CATSRDRGAGHAEQYF	TGTGCCACCAGCAGAGATCGGGGCGCGGGACACGCCGAGCAGTACTTC
TRBV7-7	.	TRBJ1-1	.	CASSLARGAEAFF	TGTGCCAGCAGCTTAGCCAGGGGCGCTGAAGCTTTCTTT
TRBV4-3	.	TRBJ1-4	.	CASSQDRGEKLFF	TGCGCCAGCAGCCAAGACAGGGGTGAAAAACTGTTTTTT
TRBV9	.	TRBJ2-5	.	CASSVHVRETQYF	TGTGCCAGCAGCGTTCACGTTCGGGAGACCCAGTACTTC
TRBV12-5	TRBD1	TRBJ2-7	.	CASGTPGGGYEQYF	TGTGCTAGTGGGACCCCAGGGGGTGGGTACGAGCAGTACTTC
TRBV5-4	TRBD1	TRBJ1-1	.	CASSQRTGAAEAFF	TGTGCCAGCAGCCAGCGGACAGGGGCCGCTGAAGCTTTCTTT
TRBV7-9	TRBD1	TRBJ2-7	.	CASRQTGGQGVYEQYF	TGTGCCAGCAGACAGACAGGGGGCCAAGGGGTCTACGAGCAGTACTTC
TRBV19	TRBD2	TRBJ2-2	once	CASSMEGLAGVIGELFF	TGTGCCAGTAGTATGGAGGGACTAGCGGGAGTTATCGGGGAGCTGTTTTTT
TRBV9	.	TRBJ1-3	.	CASIPGMGNTIYF	TGTGCCAGCATCCCGGGGATGGGAAACACCATATATTTT
TRBV6-5	TRBD2	TRBJ2-3	once	CASSYSLADTDTQYF	TGTGCCAGCAGTTACTCACTAGCGGACACAGATACGCAGTATTTT
TRBV18	.	TRBJ1-1	.	CASSPWGGDLNTEAFF	TGTGCCAGCTCACCATGGGGGGGTGACTTGAACACTGAAGCTTTCTTT
TRBV2	.	TRBJ1-1	few	CASGLVRDTEAFF	TGTGCCAGCGGACTCGTTCGGGACACTGAAGCTTTCTTT
TRBV7-2	.	TRBJ2-3	.	CASSPGLVATQYF	TGTGCCAGCAGCCCCGGGTTGGTGGCTACGCAGTATTTT
TRBV5-1	TRBD2	TRBJ2-7	.	CASSLETSGRPYEQYF	TGCGCCAGCAGCTTGGAAACTAGCGGGAGGCCCTACGAGCAGTACTTC
TRBV27	TRBD2	TRBJ2-7	.	CASSLVRLAGGPHEQYF	TGTGCCAGCAGTTTGGTTCGACTAGCGGGAGGGCCCCACGAGCAGTACTTC
TRBV6-5	.	TRBJ2-7	once	CASSRDRSYEQYF	TGTGCCAGCAGTAGGGACCGCTCCTACGAGCAGTACTTC
TRBV21-1	.	TRBJ2-7	.	CASSNASDPGEQYF	TGTGCCAGCAGCAATGCGTCTGACCCCGGCGAGCAGTACTTC
TRBV5-4	.	TRBJ2-2	.	CASSPGAGVRTGELFF	TGTGCCAGCAGCCCAGGGGCGGGAGTGCGCACCGGGGAGCTGTTTTTT